The next 25 T cell receptor beta chains were all read from a single sample in a study of cytomegalovirus exposure and HLA in healthy donors. Use of 60 Vbeta and 13 Jbeta primers characterized the PCR. The repertoire was sequenced with immunoSEQ multiplex PCR; TCRdb's copy has only in-frame clones and lacks some. The sample totals around 200,000 clones. The sample was PBMCs. Receptors were obtained from a girl under 10 years old in good health and CMV-seropositive.

The rearrangement links TRBV27 to TRBJ1-3; no firm D call. Germline V gene sequence: CDR1 MNHEY, CDR2 SMNVEV (reference sequence). With 6 bases removed from V and 8 bases from J, the gap between germline ends came to 20 bases. The CDR3 is 15 amino acids. In DNA, the CDR3 is TGTGCCAGCAGGGATAACCTGGGCACGAGTCACACCATATATTTT. Translation: CASRDNLGTSHTIYF.

V gene TRBV2 combines with J gene TRBJ2-7; 8 nucleotides align to TRBD2. This CDR3 has 14 amino acids. V lost 6 bases to trimming and J lost 4 bases; unmatched junction nucleotides: 8. In germline, CDR1 is SNHLY, CDR2 FYNNEI. Here the CDR3 DNA reads TGTGCCAGCAGCTCCAGAACTAGCGGATACGAGCAGTACTTC. It is translated as CASSSRTSGYEQYF.

V is TRBV28 and J is TRBJ1-2; the D gene is possibly TRBD1 (6 bases). Germline CDR1 MDHEN, CDR2 SYDVKM. V lost 5 bases and J lost 1, with 11 bases in between. The CDR3 is 14 amino acids. DNA of the CDR3: TGTGCCAGCAGTCAGTCACAGGGTAACTATGGCTACACCTTC. It is translated as CASSQSQGNYGYTF.

The genes are TRBV7-9 and TRBJ1-1, with 8 nucleotides matching TRBD1. Losses at the gene ends were 6 bases for V and 3 bases for J; bases not matched to a gene: 9. The CDR3 is 15 amino acids. Germline V gene lookup returns CDR1 SEHNR and CDR2 FQNEAQ (reference sequence). CDR3 amino acids: CASRSPQGVDTEAFF. The CDR3 DNA reads TGTGCCAGCAGGTCTCCACAGGGGGTGGACACTGAAGCTTTCTTT.

The chain has TRBV28 and TRBJ2-2; 8 nucleotides line up with TRBD1. The CDR3 loop spans 19 amino acids. CDR1 is MDHEN and CDR2 is SYDVKM in the germline V gene. The V gene end was trimmed by 3 bases and the J gene end by 0 bases; junction bases not matched to a gene: 12. CDR3 protein: CASSFDPPPDRANTGELFF. CDR3 nucleotides: TGTGCCAGCAGTTTTGACCCACCCCCGGACAGGGCGAACACCGGGGAGCTGTTTTTT.

V usage is TRBV7-9 and J usage is TRBJ2-1, with TRBD2 matching 8 bases. The CDR3 consists of 16 residues. CDR1 is SEHNR, CDR2 FQNEAQ, per germline (reference sequence). V shed 5 bases and J 4 bases; nucleotides not matched to a gene: 10. The chain's CDR3 is CASSPRWLAGYNEQFF. CDR3 sequence (DNA): TGTGCCAGCAGCCCGAGATGGCTAGCGGGTTACAATGAGCAGTTCTTC.

V usage is TRBV6-6 and J usage is TRBJ1-2; no clear D gene. Germline loops: CDR1 MNHNY, CDR2 SVGAGI (reference sequence). The CDR3 runs 15 residues. Trimming pared 0 bases from V and 2 bases from J, leaving 10 bases between. CDR3 DNA: TGTGCCAGCAGTTACTCGAGTGACATCAACTATGGCTACACCTTC. This gives the protein CASSYSSDINYGYTF.

The CDR3 DNA sequence: TGTGCCAGCAGTTTCGGGACTAGCGGGACCGGGGAGCTGTTTTTT. Translating gives CASSFGTSGTGELFF. This chain joins TRBV28 and TRBJ2-2; TRBD2 matches 12 bases. Germline V lookup: CDR1 MDHEN, CDR2 SYDVKM. This CDR3 has 15 amino acids. V lost 3 bases and J lost 5; bases outside the gene matches: 1.

V usage is TRBV7-9 and J usage is TRBJ1-1, with D unresolved. V was pared by 1 base and J by 2 bases, with 8 bases between. This CDR3 has 14 residues. Germline assignment: CDR1 SEHNR and CDR2 FQNEAQ (reference sequence). Written as DNA, the CDR3 is TGTGCCAGCAGCTTAGTGGCCGAAAACACTGAAGCTTTCTTT. It encodes CASSLVAENTEAFF.

This chain connects TRBV5-1 to TRBJ1-2; perhaps TRBD1 as D (6 bases). The V gene lost 4 bases and the J gene lost 2 bases, with 9 bases spanning the gap. The CDR3 covers 13 residues. Germline V gene lookup returns CDR1 SGHRS and CDR2 YFSETQ. CDR3 DNA: TGCGCCAGCAGCCCGGGACAAAACTATGGCTACACCTTC. Translated, it gives CASSPGQNYGYTF.

The genes are TRBV6-5 and TRBJ1-2; weak D call: TRBD1 (5 bases). Germline lookup yields CDR1 MNHEY and CDR2 SVGAGI. Trimming removed 2 bases from V and 7 bases from J, with 14 bases in between. CDR3 length: 14 amino acids. The CDR3: CASSYDRLRGGYTF. In nucleotides, the CDR3 is TGTGCCAGCAGTTACGACCGTCTAAGGGGTGGCTACACCTTC.

This rearrangement joins TRBV7-9 to TRBJ1-1, with D perhaps TRBD1 (6 bases). This CDR3 is built from 14 residues. Between the trimmed V and J ends, which lost 0 bases and 1 base, there was a span of 6 bases. Looked up from germline, CDR1 is SEHNR and CDR2 is FQNEAQ (reference sequence). The CDR3 sequence is CASSLADRNTEAFF. In DNA, the CDR3 is TGTGCCAGCAGCTTAGCGGACAGGAACACTGAAGCTTTCTTT.

This rearrangement joins TRBV28 to TRBJ2-2, with 7 bases matching TRBD1. The CDR3 has 16 amino acids. Germline values: CDR1 MDHEN, CDR2 SYDVKM. After removal of 5 bases from V and 6 bases from J, the junction contained 12 bases not matched to a gene. This chain's CDR3 is CASSTQDRSLAGELFF. CDR3 nucleotides: TGTGCCAGCAGTACTCAGGACAGGAGTCTCGCCGGGGAGCTGTTTTTT. The variable domain in full, completed from reference TRBV28 and TRBJ2-2, reads DVKVTQSSRYLVKRTGEKVFLECVQDMDHENMFWYRQDPGLGLRLIYFSYDVKMKEKGDIPEGYSVSREKKERFSLILESASTNQTSMYLCASSTQDRSLAGELFFGEGSRLTVL.

The chain carries TRBV19 and TRBJ2-7; D is perhaps TRBD2 (6 bases). V lost 6 bases, J lost 4 bases, and 10 bases lay in between. There are 12 residues in the CDR3. The germline V gene encodes CDR1 LNHDA and CDR2 SQIVND (reference sequence). Here the CDR3 DNA reads TGTGCCAGTAGCGGGAGTACGTACGAGCAGTACTTC. This gives the protein CASSGSTYEQYF.

The chain has TRBV4-1 and TRBJ2-2; perhaps TRBD2 as D (6 bases). V lost 0 bases, J lost 8 bases, and 13 bases lay in between. This CDR3 region has 15 residues. From germline, CDR1 is MGHRA and CDR2 YSYEKL. As DNA, the CDR3 is TGCGCCAGCAGCCAAGAACGCATCGGGACTGGGGAGCTGTTTTTT. This sequence encodes CASSQERIGTGELFF.

The V call is TRBV27, the J call TRBJ2-7, with a possible D match to TRBD1 (5 bases). Per the germline V gene, CDR1 is MNHEY and CDR2 is SMNVEV (reference sequence). The V and J ends lost 6 bases and 0 bases respectively, with 9 bases between them. The CDR3 sequence is 13 residues long. CDR3 sequence reads: CASRAQGSYEQYF. In nucleotides, the CDR3 is TGTGCCAGCAGGGCTCAGGGCTCCTACGAGCAGTACTTC.

The chain is built from TRBV11-3 and TRBJ2-3, with TRBD2 identical over 10 bases. CDR1 is SGHNT, CDR2 YENEEA, per germline. The CDR3 covers 15 residues. Germline trimming cut 5 bases from V and 5 bases from J; bases unmatched to any gene: 7. The CDR3 region has the DNA TGTGCCAGCAGCCCATATAGCGGGGGGTTAGATACGCAGTATTTT. Residues: CASSPYSGGLDTQYF.

The chain uses TRBV6-5 and TRBJ2-7; 13 bases are a match to TRBD2. CDR1 and CDR2 from the germline V gene are MNHEY and SVGAGI. J gave up 6 bases and V 1 base, and 6 bases lay outside the gene matches. This CDR3 comprises 16 residues. CDR3 sequence (DNA): TGTGCCAGCAGTTACTTTACTAGCGGGGGGGGCTCCGAGCAGTACTTC. Translated: CASSYFTSGGGSEQYF.

Note on this clone: At the DNA level, this CDR3 is encoded by other sequences in the same sample as well. This chain uses TRBV10-2 with TRBJ2-7; D remains unclear. The CDR3 length is 12 residues. In germline, CDR1 is WSHSY, CDR2 SAAADI. V was shortened by 0 bases and J by 4 bases, with 4 bases between the two germline ends. As DNA, the CDR3 is TGCGCCAGCAGTGAGTCCTCGTACGAGCAGTACTTC. Translating it yields CASSESSYEQYF.

This chain links TRBV4-1 with TRBJ2-5, with TRBD1 matching over 7 bases. The DNA end is more similar to TRBJ2-7, so the J call may be wrong. The CDR3 is 16 residues long. CDR1 MGHRA and CDR2 YSYEKL come from the germline V gene. CDR3 bases: TGCGCCAGCAGCCAATCGATAACAGGGGTGTTGAACGAGCAGTACTTC. Amino acids: CASSQSITGVLNEQYF.

V gene TRBV27 combines with J gene TRBJ2-7; no clear D gene. The V and J ends lost 2 bases and 5 bases respectively, with 10 bases between them. The CDR3 spans 13 residues. Germline loops: CDR1 MNHEY, CDR2 SMNVEV (reference sequence). In DNA, the CDR3 is TGTGCCAGCAGTTTAAACTGGTCCCACGAGCAGTACTTC. Its translation is CASSLNWSHEQYF.

This chain uses TRBV6-4 with TRBJ2-7; D is uncertain. Trimming cost V 5 bases and J 1 base, with 12 bases left between them. This CDR3 contains 14 residues. Germline V CDR1 and CDR2: MRHNA, SNTAGT. The CDR3, as DNA: TGTGCCAGCAGTCCACAATACGGGTCCTACGAGCAGTACTTC. It yields the protein CASSPQYGSYEQYF.

The chain couples TRBV9 to TRBJ1-2, with D hard to call. The CDR3 contains 16 residues. From germline, CDR1 is SGDLS and CDR2 YYNGEE. Trimming removed 4 bases at V and 1 base at J, with 17 bases between. The CDR3 protein is CASSRNSGEGNYGYTF. As DNA, the CDR3 is TGTGCCAGCAGCCGAAATTCCGGGGAAGGTAACTATGGCTACACCTTC.

Concerning this clone itself: The same CDR3 arises from other DNA sequences in this sample as well. The chain couples TRBV27 to TRBJ2-7; 7 nucleotides match TRBD2. Germline V CDR1 and CDR2: MNHEY, SMNVEV (reference sequence). The CDR3 runs 20 residues. V lost 5 bases to trimming and J lost 2 bases; unmatched junction nucleotides: 24. The CDR3 sequence is CASSPSTNSGFPPGTYEQYF. CDR3 DNA sequence: TGTGCCAGCAGTCCATCCACCAATAGCGGGTTCCCCCCCGGTACCTACGAGCAGTACTTC.

The chain is built from TRBV9 and TRBJ2-7; D is perhaps TRBD1 (7 bases). The CDR3 has 16 residues. Per the germline V gene, CDR1 is SGDLS and CDR2 is YYNGEE. With 0 bases removed from V and 6 bases from J, the gap between germline ends came to 19 bases. CDR3 sequence: CASSVAGNRGLGEQYF. CDR3 DNA: TGTGCCAGCAGCGTAGCGGGAAACAGGGGACTTGGCGAGCAGTACTTC.